The next 15 T cell receptor beta chains were all read from a single sample in a study of cytomegalovirus exposure and HLA in healthy donors. PCR used 60 Vbeta primers and 13 Jbeta primers. Clones were read by immunoSEQ multiplex PCR, and TCRdb kept only the in-frame ones, dropping some. The data contain 250,000 or so clones, roughly four fifths of them singletons. The sequenced sample consisted of PBMCs. The receptors come from a woman in her sixties or seventies in good health and CMV-seropositive.

The V and J genes are TRBV30 and TRBJ2-3; 9 nucleotides agree with TRBD2. The V gene end was trimmed by 0 bases and the J gene end by 4 bases; junction bases not matched to a gene: 5. The CDR3 is made up of 15 amino acids. Germline V lookup: CDR1 GTSNPN, CDR2 SVGIG (reference sequence). The CDR3 nucleotides read TGTGCCTGGAGTGTTAGGACTAGCGTGGCAGATACGCAGTATTTT. Its protein is CAWSVRTSVADTQYF.

The rearrangement uses TRBV11-2 and TRBJ2-1, with 9 bases lining up with TRBD2. CDR3 length: 14 amino acids. After removal of 6 bases from V and 3 bases from J, the junction contained 3 bases not matched to a gene. Germline V lookup: CDR1 SGHAT, CDR2 FQNNGV. CDR3 DNA sequence: TGTGCCAGCAGTGGGACTAGCAGCTACAATGAGCAGTTCTTC. Its protein product is CASSGTSSYNEQFF.

This chain uses TRBV5-1 with TRBJ2-1; TRBD2 agrees at 11 bases. V lost 0 bases and J lost 9; bases outside the gene matches: 5. There are 15 residues in the CDR3. The germline CDR1 and CDR2 sequences are SGHRS and YFSETQ. The chain's CDR3 is CASSLALAGGSEQFF. CDR3 bases: TGCGCCAGCAGCTTGGCTCTAGCGGGAGGTAGTGAGCAGTTCTTC.

This chain connects TRBV6-1 to TRBJ2-1; D is uncertain. V was trimmed by 6 bases and J by 1 base, leaving 4 bases between them. The CDR3 loop spans 12 amino acids. CDR1 MNHNS and CDR2 SASEGT come from the germline V gene. CDR3 sequence (DNA): TGTGCCAGCAGCCTTTCCTACAATGAGCAGTTCTTC. Residues: CASSLSYNEQFF.

This clone was detected once. J is TRBJ2-7 and V is TRBV28; D remains unclear. Germline loops: CDR1 MDHEN, CDR2 SYDVKM. Trimming shortened V by 5 bases and J by 3 bases, and 5 bases separated the two germline ends. The CDR3 totals 11 residues. Here the CDR3 reads CASSTYYEQYF. Written as DNA, the CDR3 is TGTGCCAGCAGTACCTACTACGAGCAGTACTTC.

The genes are TRBV5-4 and TRBJ1-1; D unresolved. This CDR3 is 12 amino acids long. V lost 0 bases to trimming and J lost 8 bases, with 8 bases between them. Germline assignment: CDR1 SGHNT and CDR2 YYREEE (reference sequence). The CDR3 bases are TGTGCCAGCAGCTTGGAAGCTAAAGAAGCTTTCTTT. It encodes CASSLEAKEAFF.

CDR3 residues: CASSSQTYEQYF. The DNA for the CDR3 is TGCGCCAGCAGCTCCCAAACCTACGAGCAGTACTTC. The chain carries TRBV5-1 and TRBJ2-7; D gene uncertain. The V end was cut by 3 bases, the J end by 2 bases, with 6 bases between. This CDR3 region has 12 residues. CDR1 is SGHRS, CDR2 YFSETQ, per germline.

The CDR3 here is CASRGAGYANTGELFF. In nucleotides, the CDR3 is TGCGCCAGCAGGGGAGCGGGGTACGCGAACACCGGGGAGCTGTTTTTT. J is TRBJ2-2 and V is TRBV5-1, with 7 positions matching TRBD2. Per germline, CDR1 SGHRS and CDR2 YFSETQ. J was trimmed by 0 bases and V by 5 bases; bases with no gene match: 7. The CDR3 sequence is 16 residues long.

The rearrangement uses TRBV5-1 and TRBJ2-7; 12 bases map to TRBD2. Germline values: CDR1 SGHRS, CDR2 YFSETQ. Trimming took 4 bases from V and 2 from J; bases not matched to a gene: 4. CDR3 size: 15 residues. CDR3 region: CASSVLAGGPYEQYF. In nucleotides, the CDR3 is TGCGCCAGCAGCGTACTAGCGGGAGGCCCCTACGAGCAGTACTTC.

The chain combines TRBV18 with TRBJ2-1; 9 nucleotides align to TRBD2. The CDR3 is 17 amino acids. Trimming at V came to 3 bases and at J to 7 bases, leaving 13 bases not matched to a gene. The germline V gene encodes CDR1 KGHSH and CDR2 LQKENI. As DNA, the CDR3 is TGTGCCAGCTCACCCCCCCGGGGAGCGGGAGGATATAATGAGCAGTTCTTC. Its translation: CASSPPRGAGGYNEQFF.

This rearrangement joins TRBV5-1 to TRBJ1-4; 8 bases map to TRBD1. Looked up from germline, CDR1 is SGHRS and CDR2 is YFSETQ. The CDR3 has 14 residues. Losses at the gene ends were 4 bases for V and 7 bases for J; bases not matched to a gene: 6. CDR3 sequence: CASSPGGRSEKLFF. The CDR3 DNA sequence: TGCGCCAGCAGCCCAGGGGGCCGGAGTGAAAAACTGTTTTTT.

The V and J genes are TRBV6-5 and TRBJ2-5; D is possibly TRBD1 (6 bases). The CDR3 is 12 amino acids. With 10 bases removed from V and 0 bases from J, the gap between germline ends came to 9 bases. Germline CDR1 and CDR2: MNHEY and SVGAGI. CDR3 DNA sequence: TGTGCCATTCGGACAGACCAAGAGACCCAGTACTTC. Its protein product is CAIRTDQETQYF.

The chain combines TRBV10-1 with TRBJ2-3; 12 bases match TRBD2. This CDR3 has 15 residues. Germline V lookup: CDR1 WNHNN, CDR2 SYGVQD (reference sequence). V lost 5 bases and J lost 6; bases outside the gene matches: 6. The DNA for the CDR3 is TGCGCCAGCAGTAGACTAGCGGGAGATGGGGATACGCAGTATTTT. Its protein product is CASSRLAGDGDTQYF.

The chain is built from TRBV5-6 and TRBJ1-5; D might be TRBD1 (5 bases). The germline gives CDR1 SGHDT, CDR2 YYEEEE. The CDR3 has 13 residues. Trimming removed 5 bases at V and 4 bases at J, with 10 bases between. The CDR3 reads CASSWGENQPQHF. The CDR3 nucleotides read TGTGCCAGCAGTTGGGGGGAGAATCAGCCCCAGCATTTT.

The gene calls are TRBV27 and TRBJ1-1; 8 bases are shared with TRBD1. This CDR3 region has 15 residues. J was trimmed by 1 base and V by 5 bases; bases with no gene match: 6. CDR1 and CDR2 from the germline V gene are MNHEY and SMNVEV (reference sequence). Here the CDR3 DNA reads TGTGCCAGCAGTCGGACAGGGTCGGGGAACACTGAAGCTTTCTTT. This encodes CASSRTGSGNTEAFF.